These 27 T cell receptor beta chains originate from one sample sequenced in a study of T cell repertoires in cytomegalovirus infection. TCRdb re-called the reads with MiXCR, one entry per CDR3 protein. This table has around 740,000 distinct CDR3 sequences, 35% to 40% appearing once. Material: PBMCs. The receptors were gathered from a human donor in good health (CMV status not recorded). Some clones in this sample may be carry-over from other donors' samples.

This clonotype was recorded at least ten times. The J gene is TRBJ2-5, the V gene TRBV7-6, with D possibly called TRBD1 or TRBD2 (5 bases each). This CDR3 region has 16 residues. Trimming shortened V by 6 bases and J by 4 bases, and 21 bases separated the two germline ends. The germline V gene encodes CDR1 SGHVS and CDR2 FNYEAQ. DNA of the CDR3: TGTGCCAGCAGTGGACTGGTGGGAGCGCAGGGAGAGACCCAGTACTTC. Protein sequence: CASSGLVGAQGETQYF.

V usage is TRBV4-1 and J usage is TRBJ2-5; D gene uncertain. Germline-derived CDR1 and CDR2 are MGHRA and YSYEKL. With 6 bases removed from V and 2 bases from J, the gap between germline ends came to 19 bases. CDR3 length: 16 amino acids. CDR3 sequence reads: CASRRELTSTQETQYF. CDR3 nucleotide sequence: TGCGCCAGCAGACGAGAACTGACCTCGACGCAAGAGACCCAGTACTTC.

The chain links TRBV27 to TRBJ2-5; D is perhaps TRBD1 (8 bases). With 5 bases removed from V and 5 bases from J, the gap between germline ends came to 18 bases. CDR3 length equals 15 residues. Germline CDR1 MNHEY, CDR2 SMNVEV (reference sequence). CDR3 in DNA: TGTGCCAGCAGTGCGGGGGCAGGGGGCTGGGAGACCCAGTACTTC. Translation gives CASSAGAGGWETQYF.

The chain uses TRBV30 and TRBJ1-1; D gene uncertain. The CDR3 runs to 19 residues. Deletions cut 2 bases from V and 0 bases from J, with 25 bases between. Germline V gene data show CDR1 as GTSNPN and CDR2 as SVGIG (reference sequence). CDR3 sequence (DNA): TGTGCCTGGAGTTGGGAGACTCCCGTTTTTAATTACATGAACACTGAAGCTTTCTTT. Protein: CAWSWETPVFNYMNTEAFF.

J is TRBJ2-7 and V is TRBV24-1, with D uncertain. Germline V gene sequence: CDR1 KGHDR, CDR2 SFDVKD. This CDR3 has 10 amino acids. Deletions cut 3 bases from V and 8 bases from J, with 4 bases between. The CDR3 protein is CATSDPKQYF. In nucleotides, the CDR3 is TGTGCCACCAGTGATCCTAAGCAGTACTTC.

Ten or more counts support this clonotype. The V and J genes are TRBV5-1 and TRBJ1-4, with 11 bases matching TRBD1. Trimming cost V 3 bases and J 7 bases; bases outside gene matches: 11. CDR3 size: 17 residues. CDR1 SGHRS and CDR2 YFSETQ come from the germline V gene. CDR3 sequence (DNA): TGCGCCAGCAGCTCAGGTGGACAGGGGGCGCGACGTGAAAAACTGTTTTTT. Its protein is CASSSGGQGARREKLFF.

This clonotype was seen at least ten times. The genes are TRBV6-5 and TRBJ2-1, with 10 bases identical to TRBD2. The CDR3 covers 16 residues. Germline CDR1 is MNHEY and CDR2 is SVGAGI. J was trimmed by 1 base and V by 2 bases; bases with no gene match: 2. The CDR3 DNA reads TGTGCCAGCAGTTACGGACTAGCGGATTCCTACAATGAGCAGTTCTTC. Protein product: CASSYGLADSYNEQFF.

This chain connects TRBV6-5 to TRBJ1-1; 12 bases line up with TRBD1. This CDR3 has 15 amino acids. The V gene's germline CDR1 is MNHEY and CDR2 SVGAGI. Losses at the gene ends were 5 bases for V and 8 bases for J; bases not matched to a gene: 9. The CDR3 sequence is CASSPGQGAVREAFF. CDR3 DNA sequence: TGTGCCAGCAGTCCGGGACAGGGGGCTGTGAGGGAAGCTTTCTTT.

The sample holds one count of this clonotype. The chain employs TRBV6-4 and TRBJ2-3; D gene uncertain. V lost 5 bases and J 0 bases, leaving 15 bases between the germline ends. The CDR3 length is 16 residues. Germline V lookup: CDR1 MRHNA, CDR2 SNTAGT. The CDR3, as DNA: TGTGCCAGCAGTTCTCTCAAGGTTACTAGCACAGATACGCAGTATTTT. It yields the protein CASSSLKVTSTDTQYF.

The CDR3 reads CASSEGGQGLREQYF. In DNA, the CDR3 is TGTGCCAGCAGTGAAGGGGGACAGGGCCTTCGCGAGCAGTACTTC. This chain joins TRBV2 and TRBJ2-7, with 9 bases aligning to TRBD1. With V trimmed by 1 base and J by 6 bases, 7 bases remained unmatched. From germline, CDR1 is SNHLY and CDR2 FYNNEI. The length of the CDR3 is 15 residues.

The DNA for the CDR3 is TGTGCCAGCCTAGCGGGGAGAAACTCCTACGAGCAGTACTTC. It encodes CASLAGRNSYEQYF. V usage is TRBV28 and J usage is TRBJ2-7; 9 bases fit TRBD2. The CDR3 contains 14 residues. Germline CDR1 is MDHEN and CDR2 is SYDVKM. V shed 8 bases and J 0 bases; nucleotides not matched to a gene: 5.

This clonotype appeared a few times. The gene calls are TRBV7-6 and TRBJ2-1; 8 bases are a match to TRBD1. The CDR3 sequence is 15 residues long. Per the germline V gene, CDR1 is SGHVS and CDR2 is FNYEAQ. The trim removed 4 bases at V and 5 bases at J, leaving 7 bases unmatched. CDR3 DNA: TGTGCCAGCAGCTATATTGGACAGGGCCACAATGAGCAGTTCTTC. It yields the protein CASSYIGQGHNEQFF.

The chain joins TRBV11-1 to TRBJ2-7, with D perhaps TRBD2 (6 bases). V was pared by 5 bases and J by 1 base, with 21 bases between. Looked up from germline, CDR1 is SGHAT and CDR2 is FQDESV (reference sequence). The CDR3 has 17 amino acids. In nucleotides, the CDR3 is TGTGCCAGCAGCACCCCCACCCGGGAGTCCTTATCCTACGAGCAGTACTTC. It specifies CASSTPTRESLSYEQYF.

The chain employs TRBV27 and TRBJ1-1; 7 bases are shared with TRBD1. Trimming at V came to 6 bases and at J to 4 bases, leaving 5 bases not matched to a gene. This CDR3 spans 13 amino acids. Germline V gives CDR1 MNHEY, CDR2 SMNVEV (reference sequence). Written as DNA, the CDR3 is TGTGCCAGCAGCGGCCACAGGGGCACTGAAGCTTTCTTT. Protein product: CASSGHRGTEAFF.

The rearrangement joins TRBV24-1 to TRBJ2-5; D could derive from TRBD1 or TRBD2 (7 bases each). From germline, CDR1 is KGHDR and CDR2 SFDVKD. The CDR3 contains 14 residues. The germline V and J ends were trimmed by 4 bases and 4 bases, with 12 bases remaining between them. CDR3 sequence (DNA): TGTGCCACCAGTGAAGCAGGGGGGGTAGAGACCCAGTACTTC. This gives the protein CATSEAGGVETQYF.

This rearrangement joins TRBV30 to TRBJ1-1, with no clear D. Germline CDR1 is GTSNPN and CDR2 is SVGIG (reference sequence). CDR3 length: 13 residues. V was clipped by 1 base and J by 0 bases, with 6 bases between them. The CDR3 bases are TGTGCCTGGAGTGCTAACATGAACACTGAAGCTTTCTTT. It is translated as CAWSANMNTEAFF.

This clonotype was found a few times. The chain employs TRBV6-5 and TRBJ2-1; a weak D match, TRBD2 (5 bases). CDR1 and CDR2 from the germline V gene are MNHEY and SVGAGI. The CDR3 sequence is 15 residues long. V was trimmed by 5 bases and J by 5 bases, leaving 16 bases between them. CDR3 loop: CASSTTLLGNNEQFF. CDR3 bases: TGTGCCAGCAGTACGACCCTACTAGGGAACAATGAGCAGTTCTTC.

There are a few counts of this clonotype. This chain links TRBV4-2 with TRBJ2-2, with TRBD1 as a possible D gene (6 bases). V was pared by 2 bases and J by 3 bases, with 13 bases between. Germline lookup yields CDR1 LGHNA and CDR2 YNFKEQ. The CDR3 spans 16 residues. This chain's CDR3 is CASSQPDEGDTGELFF. The CDR3 DNA reads as TGTGCCAGCAGCCAACCCGACGAGGGGGACACCGGGGAGCTGTTTTTT.

Worth noting for this clonotype: One junction end disagrees with the germline gene, perhaps due to a read error. The chain employs TRBV7-2 and TRBJ2-5, with a possible D match to TRBD2 (7 bases). Germline V lookup: CDR1 SGHTA, CDR2 FQGNSA. This CDR3 is built from 15 residues. The CDR3 sequence: CDSSLGGERKETQHF. CDR3 nucleotide sequence: TGTGACAGCAGCTTAGGGGGGGAAAGAAAAGAGACCCAGCACTTC.

This chain links TRBV7-9 with TRBJ2-1, with D perhaps matching TRBD1 (6 bases). V was clipped by 5 bases and J by 4 bases, with 12 bases between them. CDR1 is SEHNR, CDR2 FQNEAQ, per germline (reference sequence). The CDR3 has 14 amino acids. The CDR3 here is CASSRLTGYNEQFF. The CDR3 DNA sequence: TGTGCCAGCAGCCGACTGACAGGTTACAATGAGCAGTTCTTC.

This sequence joins TRBV27 and TRBJ2-7, with 8 bases matching TRBD2. V gave up 2 bases and J gave up 3 bases; unmatched junction bases: 6. CDR3 length: 15 amino acids. Germline V gene lookup returns CDR1 MNHEY and CDR2 SMNVEV (reference sequence). CDR3 amino acids: CASSLRTSKVYEQYF. CDR3 nucleotide sequence: TGTGCCAGCAGTTTACGGACTAGCAAGGTCTACGAGCAGTACTTC.

This clonotype was counted at least ten times. The V call is TRBV12-3 or TRBV12-4, the J call TRBJ1-1, with D possibly TRBD1 on 5 matching bases. The length of the CDR3 is 13 residues. Trimming took off 6 bases at V and 2 bases at J, with 10 bases between the two ends. CDR3 sequence reads: CASSAGTNTEAFF. The CDR3 DNA reads as TGTGCCAGCAGCGCGGGGACTAACACTGAAGCTTTCTTT.

This clonotype was recorded a few times. The chain links TRBV7-2 to TRBJ2-6; D is possibly TRBD2 (5 bases). This CDR3 comprises 21 residues. Germline CDR1 SGHTA, CDR2 FQGNSA. The germline V and J ends were trimmed by 1 base and 4 bases, with 26 bases remaining between them. The CDR3 DNA reads TGTGCCAGCAGCTTAGTTAAGAGGCGTCAGCTCTCGCGGGTAGGGGCCAACGTCCTGACTTTC. This sequence encodes CASSLVKRRQLSRVGANVLTF. The full variable domain, its missing parts supplied by reference TRBV7-2 and TRBJ2-6, is GAGVSQSPSNKVTEKGKDVELRCDPISGHTALYWYRQSLGQGLEFLIYFQGNSAPDKSGLPSDRFSAERTGGSVSTLTIQRTQQEDSAVYLCASSLVKRRQLSRVGANVLTFGAGSRLTVL.

The chain joins TRBV30 to TRBJ1-2; weak D call: TRBD1 (5 bases). With 1 base removed from V and 5 bases from J, the gap between germline ends came to 11 bases. Germline V gene sequence: CDR1 GTSNPN, CDR2 SVGIG (reference sequence). CDR3 length: 13 amino acids. The CDR3 nucleotides read TGTGCCTGGAGTGAAACAGGAGGATATGGCTACACCTTC. Its translation is CAWSETGGYGYTF.

The count of this clonotype is one. V and J are TRBV5-1 and TRBJ2-7; 14 nucleotides match TRBD2. This CDR3 region has 16 residues. After removal of 4 bases from V and 4 bases from J, the junction contained 7 bases not matched to a gene. Germline values: CDR1 SGHRS, CDR2 YFSETQ. The DNA for the CDR3 is TGCGCCAGCAGCATTTCCGGACTAGCGGGGGGATACGAGCAGTACTTC. Protein: CASSISGLAGGYEQYF.

This clonotype was found a few times. The chain combines TRBV24-1 with TRBJ1-2, with a weak D call TRBD1 (6 bases). V lost 4 bases, J lost 0 bases, and 14 bases lay in between. Germline CDR1 and CDR2: KGHDR and SFDVKD. CDR3 length: 16 amino acids. DNA for the CDR3: TGTGCCACCAGTGACACCACAGGGAGCGCTAACTATGGCTACACCTTC. Its protein is CATSDTTGSANYGYTF.

As concerns this clonotype: The junction shows a germline mismatch at one end, possibly a read error. The rearrangement joins TRBV24-1 to TRBJ2-1, with D tentatively TRBD2 (5 bases). The CDR3 extends over 15 amino acids. The V gene's germline CDR1 is KGHDR and CDR2 SFDVKD. CDR3 protein: CATSDRARAYNEHFF. The CDR3 coding sequence is TGTGCCACCAGTGATAGGGCGCGGGCCTACAATGAGCATTTCTTC.